A selection of T cell receptor beta chains follows, all from one sample in a study of T cells in tuberculosis. Method: immunoSEQ multiplex PCR; TCRdb's copy keeps in-frame clones and lacks some. In the table there are 40,000 to 45,000 clones, 90% to 95% of which are singletons. Sequenced material: PBMCs. The receptors were gathered from a donor aged 10-29 years with latent tuberculosis or without tuberculosis infection. The CDR3 runs from the conserved cysteine through the conserved F or W. Each record gives: D gene, clone size, V gene, J gene, CDR3 protein, CDR3 DNA. D genes are given only for firm matches. A row's size may be missing; if present it is once, few, many or a size class.

NA	NA	TRBV11-3	TRBJ2-1	CASSLTLYNEQFF	TGTGCCAGCAGCTTAACGCTATACAATGAGCAGTTCTTC
TRBD2	NA	TRBV19	TRBJ2-7	CASSTTWTSGRYEQYF	TGTGCCAGTAGTACCACTTGGACTAGCGGTAGATACGAGCAGTACTTC
TRBD2	once	TRBV7-6	TRBJ2-5	CASSRGLAGVWETQYF	TGTGCCAGCAGCCGGGGACTAGCGGGAGTTTGGGAGACCCAGTACTTC
NA	NA	TRBV29-1	TRBJ1-3	CSVVRSSGNTIYF	TGCAGCGTTGTAAGGAGCTCTGGAAACACCATATATTTT
NA	NA	TRBV29-1	TRBJ2-1	CSVDDGYNEQFF	TGCAGCGTTGACGACGGGTACAATGAGCAGTTCTTC
NA	NA	TRBV6-5	TRBJ1-1	CASSYYRGTEAFF	TGTGCCAGCAGTTACTACCGAGGCACTGAAGCTTTCTTT
NA	NA	TRBV30	TRBJ1-5	CAWSAGNQPQHF	TGTGCCTGGAGTGCCGGCAATCAGCCCCAGCATTTT
TRBD2	once	TRBV25-1	TRBJ2-1	CASSDSPGTSAYNEQFF	TGTGCCAGCAGTGATTCTCCCGGGACTAGCGCCTACAATGAGCAGTTCTTC
NA	NA	TRBV12-2	TRBJ2-5	CASRRGTSDQETQYF	TGTGCAAGTCGCCGCGGGACTAGCGATCAAGAGACCCAGTACTTC
TRBD1	NA	TRBV5-6	TRBJ2-3	CASSSGTGLDTQYF	TGTGCCAGCAGTTCCGGGACAGGGTTGGATACGCAGTATTTT
NA	NA	TRBV29-1	TRBJ2-6	CSVARDIDSGANVLTF	TGCAGCGTGGCCCGGGACATCGACTCTGGGGCCAACGTCCTGACTTTC
NA	once	TRBV7-9	TRBJ1-2	CASSLGMTWGYTF	TGTGCCAGCAGCTTAGGAATGACATGGGGCTACACCTTC
TRBD1	NA	TRBV5-6	TRBJ1-1	CASSQETGDTEAFF	TGTGCCAGCAGCCAAGAAACAGGGGACACTGAAGCTTTCTTT
TRBD2	NA	TRBV6-6	TRBJ2-1	CASSPGLAGIYNEQFF	TGTGCCAGCAGTCCGGGACTAGCGGGAATATACAATGAGCAGTTCTTC
TRBD1	NA	TRBV10-3	TRBJ2-3	CAIRPGQGEDTQYF	TGTGCCATCAGGCCGGGACAGGGAGAAGATACGCAGTATTTT